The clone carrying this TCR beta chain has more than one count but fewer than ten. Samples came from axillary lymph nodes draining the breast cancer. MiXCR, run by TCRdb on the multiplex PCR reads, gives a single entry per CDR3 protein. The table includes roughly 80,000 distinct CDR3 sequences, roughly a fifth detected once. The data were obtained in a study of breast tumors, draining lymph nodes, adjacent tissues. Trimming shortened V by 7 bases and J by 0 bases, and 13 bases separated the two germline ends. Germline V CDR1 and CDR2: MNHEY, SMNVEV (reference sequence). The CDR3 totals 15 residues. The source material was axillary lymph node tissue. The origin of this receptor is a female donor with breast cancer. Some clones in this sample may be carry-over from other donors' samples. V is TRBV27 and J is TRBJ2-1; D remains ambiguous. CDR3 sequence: CASKPKRSSYNEQFF. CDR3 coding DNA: TGTGCCAGCAAGCCTAAGAGGAGCTCCTACAATGAGCAGTTCTTC.